This entry lists 7 T cell receptor beta chains sequenced from one sample in a study of shared clonotypes between healthy human individuals. Clones were read by immunoSEQ multiplex PCR, and TCRdb kept only the in-frame ones, dropping some. The table records roughly 2.5 million clones, approximately 94% of them present only once. The sample was naive CD4+ T cells sorted from blood. As for subset: CD45RA+ positively selected. The receptor source for this set is a man younger than 35 in good health.

As to this clone: Other nucleotide sequences in the sample specify the same CDR3. The CDR3 here is CASSVQGVQETQYF. CDR3 nucleotides: TGTGCCAGCAGTGTGCAGGGGGTCCAAGAGACCCAGTACTTC. The chain links TRBV2 to TRBJ2-5; 7 bases match TRBD1. This CDR3 spans 14 amino acids. Per germline, CDR1 SNHLY and CDR2 FYNNEI. V was pared by 4 bases and J by 1 base, with 3 bases of the junction left unmatched.

V is TRBV5-1 and J is TRBJ2-5; 8 bases are shared with TRBD2. The CDR3 is made up of 15 amino acids. Trimming took 0 bases from V and 5 from J; bases not matched to a gene: 6. Germline V lookup: CDR1 SGHRS, CDR2 YFSETQ. CDR3 DNA: TGCGCCAGCAGCTTGGTAGCGGGGCCAGGGGAGACCCAGTACTTC. Its translation: CASSLVAGPGETQYF. The full variable domain, with the rest looked up from reference TRBV5-1 and TRBJ2-5, is KAGVTQTPRYLIKTRGQQVTLSCSPISGHRSVSWYQQTPGQGLQFLFEYFSETQRNKGNFPGRFSGRQFSNSRSEMNVSTLELGDSALYLCASSLVAGPGETQYFGPGTRLLVL.

This sequence joins TRBV6-5 and TRBJ2-2; the D is unclear. Between the trimmed V and J ends, which lost 6 bases and 6 bases, there was a span of 17 bases. This CDR3 contains 15 residues. Germline CDR1 is MNHEY and CDR2 is SVGAGI. Written as DNA, the CDR3 is TGTGCCAGCAGCTCCCTTAGGGTATCTGCCGGGGAGCTGTTTTTT. This encodes CASSSLRVSAGELFF.

V usage is TRBV2 and J usage is TRBJ2-3; 12 nucleotides match TRBD2. Looked up from germline, CDR1 is SNHLY and CDR2 is FYNNEI. The CDR3 loop spans 15 amino acids. V lost 5 bases, J lost 4 bases, and 4 bases stayed unmatched. The CDR3 spells CASSLLAGGADTQYF. The CDR3 DNA follows: TGTGCCAGCAGTTTGCTAGCGGGGGGGGCAGATACGCAGTATTTT.

As concerns this clone: This same CDR3 is encoded by further DNA sequences in the sample. J is TRBJ1-5 and V is TRBV19; 7 bases agree with TRBD1. V lost 6 bases and J lost 7; bases outside the gene matches: 6. The CDR3 sequence is 13 residues long. Germline CDR1 LNHDA, CDR2 SQIVND (reference sequence). The CDR3 DNA follows: TGTGCCAGTAGAGACAGGGTGGGGCAGCCCCAGCATTTT. Its translation: CASRDRVGQPQHF.

The V gene is TRBV18, the J gene TRBJ1-1; 12 nucleotides match TRBD1. Germline trimming cut 3 bases from V and 0 bases from J; bases unmatched to any gene: 5. The length of the CDR3 is 17 residues. CDR1 KGHSH and CDR2 LQKENI come from the germline V gene. The CDR3 loop reads CASSPGTGGTLNTEAFF. The CDR3 DNA reads as TGTGCCAGCTCACCCGGGACAGGGGGCACCTTGAACACTGAAGCTTTCTTT.

The chain has TRBV19 and TRBJ2-7; a possible D gene is TRBD1 (5 bases). Germline values: CDR1 LNHDA, CDR2 SQIVND (reference sequence). The CDR3 has 13 amino acids. Trimming took 6 bases from V and 4 from J, leaving 13 bases between them. CDR3 coding DNA: TGTGCCAGTAGAGCAACCCCAGGGTACGAGCAGTACTTC. This codes for CASRATPGYEQYF.